Listed here are 7 T cell receptor beta chains from one sample, sequenced in a study of T cell responses to AZD1222 COVID-19 vaccine. Repertoires were generated with immunoSEQ multiplex PCR, while TCRdb's copy carries only in-frame clones and drops some. The sample lists 90,000 to 100,000 clones; about 89% were seen once. Sequencing was performed on peripheral blood, taken on day 0 of AZD1222 vaccination. The receptor set was obtained from an adult in good health.

The rearrangement joins TRBV6-5 to TRBJ2-3; 7 positions agree with TRBD2. V was pared by 5 bases and J by 1 base, with 3 bases of the junction left unmatched. CDR1 and CDR2 (germline): MNHEY, SVGAGI. The CDR3 runs to 14 residues. The DNA of the CDR3 is TGTGCCAGCAGTCTACGGGGGGGCACAGATACGCAGTATTTT. This translates into CASSLRGGTDTQYF.

The V and J genes are TRBV4-1 and TRBJ2-5; 9 nucleotides agree with TRBD2. The CDR3 consists of 16 residues. Looked up from germline, CDR1 is MGHRA and CDR2 is YSYEKL. The J segment lost 1 base and the V segment lost 1 base, leaving 4 bases of the junction unmatched. In nucleotides, the CDR3 is TGCGCCAGCAGCCAAGGAGCGGGAGGAGGCCAAGAGACCCAGTACTTC. This sequence encodes CASSQGAGGGQETQYF.

The chain links TRBV7-2 to TRBJ2-1; 8 bases line up with TRBD2. The CDR3 contains 18 residues. From germline, CDR1 is SGHTA and CDR2 FQGNSA. V shed 5 bases and J 6 bases; nucleotides not matched to a gene: 18. The chain's CDR3 is CASSPQPLLAGGSNEQFF. CDR3 in DNA: TGTGCCAGCAGCCCCCAGCCCCTGCTAGCGGGCGGATCCAATGAGCAGTTCTTC.

This clone was recorded once. The J gene is TRBJ1-5, the V gene TRBV2, with D hard to call. Germline values: CDR1 SNHLY, CDR2 FYNNEI. The length of the CDR3 is 14 residues. Trimming stripped 1 base from V and 5 bases from J, with 9 bases between. DNA of the CDR3: TGTGCCAGCAGTGAAGAGTCTCTTGATCAGCCCCAGCATTTT. Its protein is CASSEESLDQPQHF.

The CDR3 DNA reads as TGTGCCAGCAGTTTGGGGGATAGCAATCAGCCCCAGCATTTT. Its translation is CASSLGDSNQPQHF. The V call is TRBV28, the J call TRBJ1-5; TRBD1 is a possible D gene (5 bases). V was cut by 3 bases and J by 0 bases, with 6 bases left in between. CDR1 MDHEN and CDR2 SYDVKM come from the germline V gene. The CDR3 covers 14 residues.

The chain has TRBV5-1 and TRBJ2-7; D gene uncertain. Germline V gives CDR1 SGHRS, CDR2 YFSETQ. The CDR3 length is 13 residues. Deletions cut 2 bases from V and 0 bases from J, with 6 bases between. Here the CDR3 DNA reads TGCGCCAGCAGCTTTGAGAGCTCCTACGAGCAGTACTTC. Protein product: CASSFESSYEQYF.

The CDR3 DNA sequence: TGTGCCAGCAGCTCTCGACAGTCAACTAATGAAAAACTGTTTTTT. It codes for CASSSRQSTNEKLFF. The chain has TRBV7-8 and TRBJ1-4; TRBD1 might be the D (5 bases). In germline, CDR1 is SGHVS, CDR2 FQNEAQ. V lost 4 bases to trimming and J lost 0 bases, with 9 bases between them. The CDR3 has 15 residues.